This entry lists 21 T cell receptor beta chains sequenced from one sample in a study of PD-1 blockade in classical Hodgkin lymphoma. Brentuximab vedotin exposure varied among the patients, all of whom had relapsed after autologous stem cell transplantation. Sequenced by immunoSEQ multiplex PCR; TCRdb stores in-frame clones only, minus some. Altogether about 46,000 clones are present, roughly 80% being singletons, with the ten largest covering over 20%. The source material was peripheral blood mononuclear cells (PBMCs), sampled before the second cycle of nivolumab. The receptors here all came from a human donor with classical Hodgkin lymphoma.

The rearrangement uses TRBV19 and TRBJ2-2; D is possibly TRBD2 (5 bases). Trimming removed 3 bases at V and 5 bases at J, with 10 bases between. The CDR3 is 14 amino acids. Per the germline V gene, CDR1 is LNHDA and CDR2 is SQIVND (reference sequence). CDR3 region: CASSISSATGELFF. The CDR3 nucleotides are TGTGCCAGTAGTATTAGTAGCGCGACCGGGGAGCTGTTTTTT.

The chain recombines TRBV11-2 with TRBJ2-1; unclear D gene. The V gene's germline CDR1 is SGHAT and CDR2 FQNNGV. The CDR3 length is 13 residues. The V gene lost 5 bases and the J gene lost 3 bases, with 8 bases spanning the gap. The CDR3 region has the DNA TGTGCCAGCAGCCCCGAACTCTACAATGAGCAGTTCTTC. It encodes CASSPELYNEQFF. The whole variable domain, remainder taken from reference TRBV11-2 and TRBJ2-1, is EAGVAQSPRYKIIEKRQSVAFWCNPISGHATLYWYQQILGQGPKLLIQFQNNGVVDDSQLPKDRFSAERLKGVDSTLKIQPAKLEDSAVYLCASSPELYNEQFFGPGTRLTVL.

The rearrangement joins TRBV6-1 to TRBJ2-2; a weak D match, TRBD2 (6 bases). Between the trimmed V and J ends, which lost 7 bases and 4 bases, there was a span of 10 bases. CDR1 and CDR2 from the germline V gene are MNHNS and SASEGT. This CDR3 spans 13 amino acids. CDR3 loop: CASKAGRTGELFF. The CDR3 DNA is TGTGCCAGCAAAGCGGGTCGCACCGGGGAGCTGTTTTTT.

Within the sample, this clone is medium-sized. This sequence joins TRBV9 and TRBJ1-5; TRBD1 is a possible D gene (6 bases). The CDR3 loop spans 14 amino acids. Germline CDR1 SGDLS, CDR2 YYNGEE. The V end lost 2 bases, the J end lost 3 bases, and 9 bases lay between the germline ends. The CDR3 here is CASSVGGVNQPQHF. DNA of the CDR3: TGTGCCAGCAGCGTGGGGGGCGTCAATCAGCCCCAGCATTTT.

CDR3 coding DNA: TGTGCCAGTAGTAACCAGAATAATGATGAACTGTTTTTT. Its translation: CASSNQNNDELFF. The J gene is TRBJ1-4, the V gene TRBV19, with unresolved D. Trimming cost V 4 bases and J 12 bases, with 15 bases left between them. The CDR3 is 13 residues long. Germline CDR1 LNHDA, CDR2 SQIVND (reference sequence).

This clone was counted a single time. The rearrangement links TRBV7-2 to TRBJ2-2; a possible D gene is TRBD1 (5 bases). This CDR3 is built from 14 residues. Germline CDR1 SGHTA, CDR2 FQGNSA. Trimming took off 3 bases at V and 4 bases at J, with 9 bases between the two ends. The CDR3 DNA is TGTGCCAGCAGCTTCACAGGAACCACCGGGGAGCTGTTTTTT. Amino acid sequence: CASSFTGTTGELFF.

The chain couples TRBV2 to TRBJ2-3, with D hard to call. In germline, CDR1 is SNHLY, CDR2 FYNNEI. The CDR3 covers 12 residues. V was cut by 5 bases and J by 8 bases, with 11 bases left in between. The CDR3: CASSRTDTTQYF. DNA of the CDR3: TGTGCCAGCAGTAGAACTGATACTACGCAGTATTTT.

V gene TRBV27 combines with J gene TRBJ2-1; possibly TRBD1 or TRBD2 for D (5 bases each). This CDR3 comprises 16 residues. Germline V gives CDR1 MNHEY, CDR2 SMNVEV (reference sequence). Trimming removed 3 bases from V and 9 bases from J, with 21 bases in between. The CDR3 region has the DNA TGTGCCAGCAGTTTTTCTTTTCGTGGGGGTAGGGGTGAGCAGTTCTTC. Protein: CASSFSFRGGRGEQFF.

The V gene is TRBV5-6, the J gene TRBJ2-7, with D perhaps matching TRBD1 or TRBD2 (5 bases each). Trimming shortened V by 2 bases and J by 0 bases, and 12 bases separated the two germline ends. The CDR3 contains 15 residues. Germline values: CDR1 SGHDT, CDR2 YYEEEE. As DNA, the CDR3 is TGTGCCAGCAGCTTAAGGGACGACCTCTCCTACGAGCAGTACTTC. Its protein is CASSLRDDLSYEQYF.

This chain uses TRBV9 with TRBJ1-2; D is perhaps TRBD1 (5 bases). The CDR3 has 17 amino acids. Germline loops: CDR1 SGDLS, CDR2 YYNGEE. Trimming removed 1 base from V and 6 bases from J, with 22 bases in between. The CDR3 DNA sequence: TGTGCCAGCAGCGTATTGGGGTTATCCGCAGGGACGCATGGCTACACCTTC. Amino acids: CASSVLGLSAGTHGYTF.

V gene TRBV5-6 combines with J gene TRBJ1-3; perhaps TRBD1 as D (5 bases). Trimming left V 0 bases short and J 4 bases short, with 8 bases between. This CDR3 is 14 amino acids long. CDR1 and CDR2 (germline): SGHDT, YYEEEE. The DNA for the CDR3 is TGTGCCAGCAGCTTGGATGGGGCCGGAAACACCATATATTTT. It translates to CASSLDGAGNTIYF.

The chain has TRBV9 and TRBJ1-1, with D hard to call. V was shortened by 1 base and J by 8 bases, with 15 bases between the two germline ends. The length of the CDR3 is 14 residues. Germline CDR1 is SGDLS and CDR2 is YYNGEE. The CDR3 here is CASSVFGSGEEAFF. DNA for the CDR3: TGTGCCAGCAGCGTATTTGGGTCTGGGGAAGAAGCTTTCTTT.

The rearrangement links TRBV11-2 to TRBJ1-2, with D tentatively TRBD1 (5 bases). The CDR3 is 15 residues long. Trimming took 2 bases from V and 2 from J, leaving 12 bases between them. CDR1 SGHAT and CDR2 FQNNGV come from the germline V gene. CDR3 in DNA: TGTGCCAGCAGCTTACTAGGCAGGGAAAACTATGGCTACACCTTC. The encoded protein is CASSLLGRENYGYTF.

DNA of the CDR3: TGTGCCAGCAGCCCCCGATCTAGCGGGAGTTCCTTGGATACGCAGTATTTT. Its protein is CASSPRSSGSSLDTQYF. The rearrangement uses TRBV5-4 and TRBJ2-3; 10 bases agree with TRBD2. The CDR3 extends over 17 amino acids. Germline V CDR1 and CDR2: SGHNT, YYREEE (reference sequence). V lost 4 bases, J lost 6 bases, and 14 bases stayed unmatched.

The V and J genes are TRBV18 and TRBJ1-2; 11 nucleotides match TRBD1. Losses at the gene ends were 5 bases for V and 4 bases for J; bases not matched to a gene: 6. Germline CDR1 and CDR2: KGHSH and LQKENI. This CDR3 has 15 residues. The CDR3 nucleotides read TGTGCCAGCTCATCAGGGACAGGGGGTGGCTATGGCTACACCTTC. Protein sequence: CASSSGTGGGYGYTF.

This clone was seen only once. This chain connects TRBV11-2 to TRBJ2-5; 7 bases fit TRBD2. V lost 5 bases and J lost 4; bases outside the gene matches: 10. The germline V gene has CDR1 SGHAT and CDR2 FQNNGV. The CDR3 totals 15 residues. The CDR3 spells CASSPQGGAGETQYF. In nucleotides, the CDR3 is TGTGCCAGCAGCCCTCAGGGAGGGGCCGGAGAGACCCAGTACTTC.

This chain uses TRBV7-3 with TRBJ2-5, with 11 bases that match TRBD2. V shed 0 bases and J 2 bases; nucleotides not matched to a gene: 2. Germline CDR1 SGHTA, CDR2 FQGTGA. The CDR3 sequence is 16 residues long. This CDR3 is CASSLTASGGQETQYF. The DNA of the CDR3 is TGTGCCAGCAGCTTAACGGCTAGCGGGGGGCAAGAGACCCAGTACTTC.

The chain uses TRBV28 and TRBJ2-3, with 10 bases lining up with TRBD1. The CDR3 has 17 amino acids. The germline gives CDR1 MDHEN, CDR2 SYDVKM. J was trimmed by 3 bases and V by 1 base; bases with no gene match: 7. Here the CDR3 reads CASSLSTGTGVTDTQYF. The CDR3 region has the DNA TGTGCCAGCAGTTTATCCACCGGGACAGGGGTGACAGATACGCAGTATTTT.

The rearrangement links TRBV14 to TRBJ2-7; either TRBD1 or TRBD2 may supply D (5 bases each). Germline V gene lookup returns CDR1 SGHDN and CDR2 FVKESK. V was shortened by 0 bases and J by 6 bases, with 15 bases between the two germline ends. CDR3 length equals 15 residues. CDR3 nucleotides: TGTGCCAGCAGCCAAGATGACCAGGGAGTAGGCGAGCAGTACTTC. Protein product: CASSQDDQGVGEQYF.

This clone has more than one count but fewer than ten. The rearrangement links TRBV5-5 to TRBJ2-5; 8 bases match TRBD2. Germline assignment: CDR1 SGHKS and CDR2 YYEKEE (reference sequence). V trimming: 1 base; J trimming: 2 bases; junction bases outside the gene matches: 7. The CDR3 runs 16 residues. The CDR3 region is CASSLSPTSGQETQYF. Here the CDR3 DNA reads TGTGCCAGCAGCTTGTCACCTACTAGCGGTCAAGAGACCCAGTACTTC.

The CDR3 nucleotides are TGTGCCAGCAGTGAAAGCCTAGTCTACGAGCAGTACTTC. Amino acid sequence: CASSESLVYEQYF. The chain couples TRBV25-1 to TRBJ2-7, with D unclear. The CDR3 contains 13 residues. Germline CDR1 reads MGHDK; CDR2 reads SYGVNS. V gave up 2 bases and J gave up 3 bases, with 8 bases separating them.